A single sample is the source of the 19 T cell receptor beta chains below, sequenced in a study of regulatory T cells in long-lasting Graves disease. The time point is: persistent/refractory GD, antithyroid drugs over 5 years with positive TRAb. Researchers made the TCR library from RNA that was extracted from PBMCs. Libraries of TCR beta came from iRepertoire HTBI primers plus Arm-PCR of CDR3 regions. TCRdb re-called the multiplex PCR reads through MiXCR, storing one row per CDR3 protein. This sample has hundreds of thousands of distinct CDR3 sequences, with around a fifth found just once. Sequences were derived from peripheral blood mononuclear cells (PBMCs), sampled when the disease was refractory, from a patient treated with antithyroid drugs. These receptors were taken from a female donor with Graves disease.

This clonotype was observed a single time. Possible read error: a much larger clone is one base away. This chain links TRBV3-1 with TRBJ2-7; maybe TRBD1 (6 bases). This CDR3 has 12 residues. Trimming left V 6 bases short and J 3 bases short, with 9 bases between. Looked up from germline, CDR1 is LGHDT and CDR2 is YNNKEL (reference sequence). The CDR3 is CASSNRVYEQYF. For the CDR3, the DNA is TGTGCCAGCAGTAACAGGGTCTACGAGCAGTACTTC.

The chain links TRBV14 to TRBJ2-7; no reliable D call. This CDR3 is 11 amino acids long. The germline V gene has CDR1 SGHDN and CDR2 FVKESK. V lost 4 bases, J lost 7 bases, and 8 bases lay in between. In DNA, the CDR3 is TGTGCCAGCAGCCTTAGTAATGAGCAGTACTTC. Its translation is CASSLSNEQYF.

The table lists this clonotype with many counts. V gene TRBV28 combines with J gene TRBJ2-7, with a possible D match to TRBD2 (6 bases). This CDR3 has 13 residues. Germline V gene lookup returns CDR1 MDHEN and CDR2 SYDVKM. V was shortened by 6 bases and J by 9 bases, with 18 bases between the two germline ends. CDR3 in DNA: TGTGCCAGCAGACTAGCCGGGGAGAGTGGGCAGTACTTC. Protein product: CASRLAGESGQYF.

In this sample, this clonotype turned up many times. The V and J genes are TRBV28 and TRBJ2-7; TRBD1 matches at 8 bases. Germline V gene sequence: CDR1 MDHEN, CDR2 SYDVKM. The trim removed 8 bases at V and 4 bases at J, leaving 7 bases unmatched. This CDR3 has 13 residues. The CDR3 loop reads CASLDRGRYEQYF. The CDR3 bases are TGTGCCAGCCTCGACAGGGGCAGATACGAGCAGTACTTC.

This clonotype was recorded many times. This chain links TRBV6-1 with TRBJ1-2, with D maybe TRBD1 (6 bases). V was trimmed by 6 bases and J by 5 bases, leaving 16 bases between them. This CDR3 comprises 14 residues. The germline V gene has CDR1 MNHNS and CDR2 SASEGT. CDR3 sequence: CASSLGAPAYGYTF. The DNA for the CDR3 is TGTGCCAGCAGCCTGGGGGCGCCAGCGTATGGCTACACCTTC.

V and J are TRBV9 and TRBJ1-5; 8 bases line up with TRBD1. V lost 3 bases, J lost 2 bases, and 4 bases stayed unmatched. Germline V CDR1 and CDR2: SGDLS, YYNGEE. CDR3 length equals 15 residues. CDR3 bases: TGTGCCAGCAGCGGACCGGGACAGGGCAATCAGCCCCAGCATTTT. It encodes CASSGPGQGNQPQHF.

The rearrangement links TRBV12-3 or TRBV12-4 to TRBJ2-2, with 8 bases matching TRBD2. V lost 5 bases and J lost 7; bases outside the gene matches: 9. This CDR3 contains 15 residues. The CDR3 region is CASSQTSAAIGELFF. DNA of the CDR3: TGTGCCAGCAGTCAGACTAGCGCGGCGATCGGGGAGCTGTTTTTT.

This clonotype has ten or more counts. This rearrangement joins TRBV9 to TRBJ2-5, with 9 bases lining up with TRBD1. V was clipped by 3 bases and J by 5 bases; unmatched bases: 11. CDR1 SGDLS and CDR2 YYNGEE come from the germline V gene. The CDR3 totals 16 residues. CDR3 nucleotide sequence: TGTGCCAGCAGCGCCTTAACGACAGGGGGATTTGAGACCCAGTACTTC. It codes for CASSALTTGGFETQYF.

This clonotype was recorded at least ten times. J is TRBJ1-4 and V is TRBV13; weak D call: TRBD1 (5 bases). Germline V CDR1 and CDR2: PRHDT, FYEKMQ (reference sequence). Trimming took 5 bases from V and 6 from J, leaving 16 bases between them. The CDR3 loop spans 15 amino acids. The CDR3 sequence: CASSGSGTEHEKLFF. The CDR3 DNA sequence: TGTGCCAGCAGCGGTTCCGGGACGGAGCATGAAAAACTGTTTTTT.

A note on this clonotype: Given a much more abundant clone one base away, this may be a read error. In DNA form, the CDR3 reads TGTGCCAGCGGTTACTCGGGACAGCCGAACACTGAAGCTTTCTTT. Translated, it gives CASGYSGQPNTEAFF. The V call is TRBV6-6, the J call TRBJ1-1; 7 nucleotides line up with TRBD1. Germline V gives CDR1 MNHNY, CDR2 SVGAGI (reference sequence). The CDR3 has 15 residues.

The CDR3, as DNA: TGTGCCAGCAGCGACCGGGACACCGTTCAGCCCCAGCATTTT. Its protein product is CASSDRDTVQPQHF. The genes are TRBV9 and TRBJ1-5, with TRBD1 as a possible D gene (6 bases). Trimming cost V 3 bases and J 6 bases, with 13 bases left between them. The germline gives CDR1 SGDLS, CDR2 YYNGEE. The CDR3 has 14 residues.

A remark on this clonotype: A much larger clone differs from this one at a single base, so this may be a read error. The chain combines TRBV6-2 or TRBV6-3 with TRBJ1-1; 7 nucleotides agree with TRBD1. V lost 4 bases, J lost 10 bases, and 15 bases stayed unmatched. CDR1 is MNHEY and CDR2 is SVGEGT in the germline V gene. The CDR3 contains 15 residues. The CDR3 region is CASSLEGTAYPGAFF. DNA of the CDR3: TGTGCCAGCAGTTTAGAAGGGACAGCTTACCCCGGAGCTTTCTTT.

This clonotype was seen ten or more times. V and J are TRBV28 and TRBJ2-7; D call uncertain. Germline-derived CDR1 and CDR2 are MDHEN and SYDVKM. CDR3 length equals 13 residues. V lost 4 bases, J lost 1 base, and 8 bases lay in between. CDR3 sequence (DNA): TGTGCCAGCAGTTACCGGGCATCCTACGAGCAGTACTTC. It yields the protein CASSYRASYEQYF. The full variable domain, rest sourced from reference TRBV28 and TRBJ2-7, is DVKVTQSSRYLVKRTGEKVFLECVQDMDHENMFWYRQDPGLGLRLIYFSYDVKMKEKGDIPEGYSVSREKKERFSLILESASTNQTSMYLCASSYRASYEQYFGPGTRLTVT.

CDR3 sequence (DNA): TGTGCCAGCAGCTTAAAGTTGGGGGGGACCAAAAACATTCAGTACTTC. Translating gives CASSLKLGGTKNIQYF. The rearrangement uses TRBV7-9 and TRBJ2-4, with 7 nucleotides matching TRBD2. V shed 2 bases and J 2 bases; nucleotides not matched to a gene: 6. The CDR3 has 16 amino acids. Germline CDR1 is SEHNR and CDR2 is FQNEAQ (reference sequence).

This clonotype showed up many times. The chain links TRBV13 to TRBJ1-2; tentative D call: TRBD1 (6 bases). Trimming removed 6 bases at V and 5 bases at J, with 19 bases between. The CDR3 is made up of 15 amino acids. Germline lookup yields CDR1 PRHDT and CDR2 FYEKMQ (reference sequence). The CDR3: CASSRPPRGSYGYTF. The CDR3 region has the DNA TGTGCCAGCAGTCGCCCCCCCAGGGGATCGTATGGCTACACCTTC.

This chain joins TRBV6-2 or TRBV6-3 and TRBJ2-7; D remains unclear. The V gene's germline CDR1 is MNHEY and CDR2 SVGEGT. There are 14 residues in the CDR3. With 4 bases removed from V and 4 bases from J, the gap between germline ends came to 14 bases. The DNA for the CDR3 is TGTGCCAGCAGTTCCAGTAGGACCAAATACGAGCAGTACTTC. Translated, it gives CASSSSRTKYEQYF.

This chain uses TRBV6-5 with TRBJ2-4, with D possibly TRBD1 on 5 matching bases. V was cut by 4 bases and J by 0 bases, with 10 bases left in between. CDR3 size: 15 residues. The germline V gene has CDR1 MNHEY and CDR2 SVGAGI. In DNA, the CDR3 is TGTGCCAGCAGTTGGTCGACAGTAGCCAAAAACATTCAGTACTTC. Encoded protein: CASSWSTVAKNIQYF.

About this clonotype: With only one base between it and a far larger clone, this is likely a read error. V is TRBV2 and J is TRBJ2-7; 8 nucleotides align to TRBD2. Germline CDR1 SNHLY, CDR2 FYNNEI. The length of the CDR3 is 15 residues. CDR3 amino acids: CASSATSGSSYERYF. CDR3 nucleotide sequence: TGTGCCAGCAGCGCAACTAGCGGTAGCTCCTACGAGCGGTACTTC.

A remark on this clonotype: Given a much more abundant clone one base away, this may be a read error. This rearrangement joins TRBV20-1 to TRBJ1-1; possibly TRBD1 for D (5 bases). CDR3 size: 13 residues. CDR1 and CDR2 from the germline V gene are DFQATT and SNEGSKA (reference sequence). The CDR3 nucleotides read TGCAGTGCCCTCGGGGCAGGAGCCACTGAAGCTTCCTTT. This encodes CSALGAGATEASF.